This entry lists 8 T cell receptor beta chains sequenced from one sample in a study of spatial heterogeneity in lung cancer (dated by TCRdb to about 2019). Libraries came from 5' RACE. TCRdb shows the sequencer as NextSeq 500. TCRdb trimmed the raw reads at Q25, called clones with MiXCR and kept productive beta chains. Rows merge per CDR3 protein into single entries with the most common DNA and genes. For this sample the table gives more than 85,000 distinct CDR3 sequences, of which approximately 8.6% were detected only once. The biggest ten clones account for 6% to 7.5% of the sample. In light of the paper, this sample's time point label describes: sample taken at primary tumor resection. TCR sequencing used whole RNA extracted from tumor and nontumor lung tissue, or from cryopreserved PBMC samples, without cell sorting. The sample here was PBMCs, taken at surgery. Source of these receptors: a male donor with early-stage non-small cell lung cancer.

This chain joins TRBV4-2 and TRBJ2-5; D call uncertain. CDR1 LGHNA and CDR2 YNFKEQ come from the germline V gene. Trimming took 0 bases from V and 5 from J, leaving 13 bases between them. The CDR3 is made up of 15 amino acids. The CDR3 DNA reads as TGTGCCAGCAGCCAAGAAGCGAACGCCCGGGAGACCCAGTACTTC. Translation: CASSQEANARETQYF.

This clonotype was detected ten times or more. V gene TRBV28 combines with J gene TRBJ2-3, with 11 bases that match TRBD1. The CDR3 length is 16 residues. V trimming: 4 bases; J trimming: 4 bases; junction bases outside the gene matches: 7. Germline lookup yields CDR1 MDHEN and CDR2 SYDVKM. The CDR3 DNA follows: TGTGCCAGCAGTTCGCGAGGACAGGGGGCGTCAGATACGCAGTATTTT. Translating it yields CASSSRGQGASDTQYF.

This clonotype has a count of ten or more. The CDR3 bases are TGTGCCAGCAGCGTCGGACAGGGCGGCGAGACCCAGTACTTC. Translating it yields CASSVGQGGETQYF. The chain employs TRBV12-3 or TRBV12-4 and TRBJ2-5, with TRBD1 matching 8 bases. The CDR3 extends over 14 amino acids. The V segment lost 6 bases and the J segment 5 bases; nucleotides outside the gene matches: 8.

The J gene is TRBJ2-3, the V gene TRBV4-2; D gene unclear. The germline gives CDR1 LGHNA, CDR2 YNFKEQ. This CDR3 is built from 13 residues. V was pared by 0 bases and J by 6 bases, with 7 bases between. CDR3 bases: TGTGCCAGCAGCCAAGATAGGCGCGATACGCAGTATTTT. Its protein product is CASSQDRRDTQYF.

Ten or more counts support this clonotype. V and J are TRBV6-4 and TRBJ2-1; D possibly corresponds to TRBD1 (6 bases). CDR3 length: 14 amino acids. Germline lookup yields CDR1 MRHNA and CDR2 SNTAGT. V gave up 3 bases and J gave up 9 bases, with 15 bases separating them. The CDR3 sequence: CASSESGQLVEQFF. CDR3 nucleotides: TGTGCCAGCAGTGAGTCAGGACAGTTGGTTGAGCAGTTCTTC.

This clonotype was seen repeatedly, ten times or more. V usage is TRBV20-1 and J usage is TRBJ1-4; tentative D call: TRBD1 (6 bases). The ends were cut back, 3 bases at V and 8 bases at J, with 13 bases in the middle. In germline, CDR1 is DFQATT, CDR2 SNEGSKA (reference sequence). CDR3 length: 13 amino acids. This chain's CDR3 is CSASPGEGEKLFF. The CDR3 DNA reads TGCAGTGCTAGTCCAGGGGAGGGCGAAAAACTGTTTTTT.

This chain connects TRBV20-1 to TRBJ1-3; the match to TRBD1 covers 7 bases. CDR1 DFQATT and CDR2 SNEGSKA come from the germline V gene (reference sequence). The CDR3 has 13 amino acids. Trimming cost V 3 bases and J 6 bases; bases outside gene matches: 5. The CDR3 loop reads CSASSQGENTIYF. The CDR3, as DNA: TGCAGTGCTAGTTCGCAGGGGGAAAACACCATATATTTT.

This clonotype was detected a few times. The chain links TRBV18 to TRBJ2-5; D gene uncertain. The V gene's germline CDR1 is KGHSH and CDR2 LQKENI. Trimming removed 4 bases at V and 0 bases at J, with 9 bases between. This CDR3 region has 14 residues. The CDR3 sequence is CASSQYSHQETQYF. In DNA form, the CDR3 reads TGTGCCAGCTCACAGTACAGCCACCAAGAGACCCAGTACTTC.